This is a list of T cell receptor beta chains from one sample in a study of blood T cell repertoires in COVID-19. The method was immunoSEQ multiplex PCR; TCRdb's version includes in-frame clones alone and lacks a portion of them. Among about 80,000 clones listed, more than 70% were seen once. Sample: peripheral blood. The receptor source for this set is a man aged 65 to 85 with active or convalescent COVID-19. Both conserved end residues are part of each CDR3. The order of the fields is V gene, D gene, J gene, clone size, CDR3 protein, CDR3 DNA. A D gene is named only where the DNA matches it firmly. Rows give clone size only sometimes, using once, few, many, or a class for an expanded clone.

TRBV10-3	.	TRBJ1-1	.	CAISGRVVGDTEAFF	TGTGCCATCAGTGGGAGGGTGGTAGGGGACACTGAAGCTTTCTTT
TRBV5-6	.	TRBJ2-5	.	CASGREETQYF	TGTGCCAGCGGAAGGGAGGAGACCCAGTACTTC
TRBV7-9	.	TRBJ1-1	.	CASSLIGQGIGDTEAFF	TGTGCCAGCAGTCTTATAGGCCAGGGGATTGGCGACACTGAAGCTTTCTTT
TRBV28	.	TRBJ1-2	.	CASRREGYTF	TGTGCCAGCAGGCGGGAGGGCTACACCTTC
TRBV3-1/TRBV3-2	.	TRBJ2-7	.	CASSSHTYEQYF	TGTGCCAGCAGCTCTCACACCTACGAGCAGTACTTC
TRBV19	TRBD1	TRBJ1-2	.	CASTRTGAYGYTF	TGTGCCAGTACCCGGACAGGAGCCTATGGCTACACCTTC
TRBV5-8	TRBD2	TRBJ2-5	.	CASRAGGMETQYF	TGTGCCAGCAGGGCGGGGGGGATGGAGACCCAGTACTTC
TRBV7-9	TRBD2	TRBJ2-5	.	CASSVLAGAQETQYF	TGTGCCAGCAGCGTTCTAGCGGGGGCTCAAGAGACCCAGTACTTC
TRBV5-4	.	TRBJ2-3	.	CASSLEGTDTQYF	TGTGCCAGCAGTCTCGAGGGCACAGATACGCAGTATTTT
TRBV11-3	.	TRBJ1-1	.	CASSLQTSDTEAFF	TGTGCCAGCAGCTTACAAACGTCGGACACTGAAGCTTTCTTT
TRBV6-5	.	TRBJ1-3	.	CASSPTGQSGNTIYF	TGTGCCAGTAGTCCCACAGGTCAATCTGGAAACACCATATATTTT
TRBV5-4	.	TRBJ1-2	once	CASSIGAGRGYTF	TGTGCCAGCAGCATTGGGGCAGGTAGAGGCTACACCTTC
TRBV2	.	TRBJ1-3	.	CASKERISGNTIYF	TGTGCCAGCAAAGAGAGGATCTCTGGAAACACCATATATTTT
TRBV5-4	TRBD1	TRBJ1-3	few	CASSKRGQGSGNTIYF	TGTGCCAGCAGCAAACGAGGACAGGGGTCTGGAAACACCATATATTTT
TRBV30	TRBD1	TRBJ2-5	.	CAWATGLQETQYF	TGTGCCTGGGCGACAGGGCTCCAAGAGACCCAGTACTTC
TRBV7-9	TRBD1	TRBJ1-4	.	CASSLVWGQGSNEKLFF	TGTGCCAGCAGCTTAGTGTGGGGACAGGGGTCCAATGAAAAACTGTTTTTT
TRBV2	.	TRBJ1-5	.	CASSPDISDQPQHF	TGTGCCAGCAGCCCGGACATATCAGATCAGCCCCAGCATTTT
TRBV5-4	TRBD2	TRBJ2-3	.	CASSFGRGGTDTQYF	TGTGCCAGCAGCTTTGGGCGCGGGGGGACAGATACGCAGTATTTT
TRBV2	TRBD1	TRBJ1-4	.	CASSLDRGNEKLFF	TGTGCCAGCAGCCTGGACAGGGGGAATGAAAAACTGTTTTTT